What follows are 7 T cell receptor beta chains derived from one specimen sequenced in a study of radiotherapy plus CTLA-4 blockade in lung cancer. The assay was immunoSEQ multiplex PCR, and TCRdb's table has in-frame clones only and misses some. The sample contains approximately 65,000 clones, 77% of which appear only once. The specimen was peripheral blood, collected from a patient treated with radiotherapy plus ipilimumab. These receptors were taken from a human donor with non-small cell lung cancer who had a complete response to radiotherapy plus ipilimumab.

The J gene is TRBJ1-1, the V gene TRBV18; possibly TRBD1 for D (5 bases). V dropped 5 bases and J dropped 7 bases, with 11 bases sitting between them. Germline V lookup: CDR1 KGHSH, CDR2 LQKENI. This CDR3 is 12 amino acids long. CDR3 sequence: CASSFDRFEAFF. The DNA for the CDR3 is TGTGCCAGCTCATTCGACAGATTTGAAGCTTTCTTT. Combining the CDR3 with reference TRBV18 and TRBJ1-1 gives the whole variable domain NAGVMQNPRHLVRRRGQEARLRCSPMKGHSHVYWYRQLPEEGLKFMVYLQKENIIDESGMPKERFSAEFPKEGPSILRIQQVVRGDSAAYFCASSFDRFEAFFGQGTRLTVV.

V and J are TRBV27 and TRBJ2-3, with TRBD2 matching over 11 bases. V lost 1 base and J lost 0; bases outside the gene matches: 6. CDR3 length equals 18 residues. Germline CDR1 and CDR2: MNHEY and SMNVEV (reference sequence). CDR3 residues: CASSLFPTSGVSTDTQYF. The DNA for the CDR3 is TGTGCCAGCAGTTTATTCCCGACTAGCGGGGTTAGCACAGATACGCAGTATTTT.

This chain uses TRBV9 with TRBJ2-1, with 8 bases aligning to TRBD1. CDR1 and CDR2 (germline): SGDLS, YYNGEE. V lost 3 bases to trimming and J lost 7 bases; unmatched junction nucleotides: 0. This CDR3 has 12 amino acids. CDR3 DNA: TGTGCCAGCAGCGACAGGGGGAATGAGCAGTTCTTC. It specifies CASSDRGNEQFF.

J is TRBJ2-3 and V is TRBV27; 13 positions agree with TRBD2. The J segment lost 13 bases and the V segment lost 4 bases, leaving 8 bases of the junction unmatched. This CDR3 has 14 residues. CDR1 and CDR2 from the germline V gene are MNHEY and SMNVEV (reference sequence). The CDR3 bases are TGTGCCAGCAGTTCCCGGACTAGCGGGGGTTTAGAGTATTTT. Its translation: CASSSRTSGGLEYF.

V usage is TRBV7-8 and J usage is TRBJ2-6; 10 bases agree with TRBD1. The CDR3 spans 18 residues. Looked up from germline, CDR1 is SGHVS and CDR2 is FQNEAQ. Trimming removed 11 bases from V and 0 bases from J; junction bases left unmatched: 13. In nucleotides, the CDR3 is TGTGCCGGACAGGGGGGTGGGCAGGCGGACTCTGGGGCCAACGTCCTGACTTTC. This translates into CAGQGGGQADSGANVLTF. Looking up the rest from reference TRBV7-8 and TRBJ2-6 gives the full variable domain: GAGVSQSPRYKVAKRGQDVALRCDPISGHVSLFWYQQALGQGPEFLTYFQNEAQLDKSGLPSDRFFAERPEGSVSTLKIQRTQQEDSAVYLCAGQGGGQADSGANVLTFGAGSRLTVL.

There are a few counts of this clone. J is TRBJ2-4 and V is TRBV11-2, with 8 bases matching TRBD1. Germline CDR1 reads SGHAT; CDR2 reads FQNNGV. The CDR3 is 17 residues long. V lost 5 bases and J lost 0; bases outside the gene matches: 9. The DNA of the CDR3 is TGTGCCAGCAGCCGTGGGACAGGCGACGCAGCCAAAAACATTCAGTACTTC. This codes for CASSRGTGDAAKNIQYF.

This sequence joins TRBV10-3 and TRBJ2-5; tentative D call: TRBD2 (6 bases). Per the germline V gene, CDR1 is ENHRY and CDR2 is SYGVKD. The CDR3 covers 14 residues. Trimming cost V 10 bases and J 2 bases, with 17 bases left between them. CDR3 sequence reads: CATSGTEIQETQYF. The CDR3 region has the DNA TGTGCCACTTCAGGGACTGAGATACAAGAGACCCAGTACTTC.